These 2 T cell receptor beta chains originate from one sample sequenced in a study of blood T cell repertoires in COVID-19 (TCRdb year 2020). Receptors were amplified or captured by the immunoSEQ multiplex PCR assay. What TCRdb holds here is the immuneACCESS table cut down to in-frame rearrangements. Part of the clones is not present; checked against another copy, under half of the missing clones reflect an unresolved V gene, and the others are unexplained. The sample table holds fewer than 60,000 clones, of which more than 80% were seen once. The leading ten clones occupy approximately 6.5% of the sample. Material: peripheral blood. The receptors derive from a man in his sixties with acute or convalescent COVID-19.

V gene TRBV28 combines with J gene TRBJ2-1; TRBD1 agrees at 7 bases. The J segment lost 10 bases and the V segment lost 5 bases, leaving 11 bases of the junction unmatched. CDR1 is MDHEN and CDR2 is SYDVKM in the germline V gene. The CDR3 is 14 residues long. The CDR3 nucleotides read TGTGCCAGCAGTCCCCCACAGGGGCTTAGGGAGCAGTTCTTC. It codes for CASSPPQGLREQFF.

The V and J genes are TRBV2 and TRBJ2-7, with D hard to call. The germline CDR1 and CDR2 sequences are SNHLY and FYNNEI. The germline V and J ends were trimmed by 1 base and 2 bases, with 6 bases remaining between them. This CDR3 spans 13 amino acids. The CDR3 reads CASSEGLAYEQYF. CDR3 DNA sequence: TGTGCCAGCAGTGAAGGTCTAGCCTACGAGCAGTACTTC.